This TCR beta chain was captured by sequencing in a study of T-cell reconstitution after alpha-beta-depleted transplantation in children. Study conclusions and caveats: Most T-cell counts and diversity one year after the transplant came from T cells that were newly produced. About two months after transplant, alpha-beta T cells reportedly came from several hundred expanded graft clones.

V dropped 6 bases and J dropped 5; count of bases not matched to a gene: 8. Germline loops: CDR1 SGHKS, CDR2 YYEKEE (reference sequence). The length of the CDR3 is 15 residues. Library preparation (for TCRbeta) was performed with unique molecular identifiers. TCRdb re-analysed the PCR reads in MiXCR, keeping a single row per CDR3 protein. The sample shows hundreds of thousands of distinct CDR3 sequences, around 14% of them seen only once. This clonotype was seen only a few times. Antigen unknown. The chain has TRBV5-5 and TRBJ2-3; TRBD2 matches 11 bases. The TCR comes from a girl aged 2 to 10 with congenital amegakaryocytic thrombocytopenia, due to receive a stem cell transplant. The sequencing here drew on PBMCs, taken before TCRalphabeta/CD19-depleted stem cell transplant. The CDR3 here is CASIWTSGRKDTQYF. CDR3 coding DNA: TGTGCCAGCATCTGGACTAGCGGGCGGAAAGATACGCAGTATTTT.